A selection of T cell receptor beta chains follows, all from one sample in a study of CD8+CD57+ T cells in acquired aplastic anemia. TCRdb reprocessed the reads with MiXCR, giving one entry per CDR3 protein. The sample yields approximately 170,000 distinct CDR3 sequences, less than 65% seen once. The sequenced sample was sorted CD4+, CD8+, or CD8+CD57+ T cells (not recorded which) from PBMCs. These receptors were taken from a human donor in good health, serving as a control. CDR3s include the opening cysteine and the closing phenylalanine or tryptophan. The D gene is left open where the match is weak. A row's size may be missing; if present it is once, few, many or a size class.

CDR3 length,clone size,V gene,J gene,D gene,CDR3 DNA,CDR3 protein
13,-,TRBV19,TRBJ2-3,TRBD1,TGTGCCAGTAGGGAACAGGGGTCGGATACGCAGTATTTT,CASREQGSDTQYF
15,-,TRBV20-1,TRBJ1-4,TRBD1,TGCAGTGCTAGGCCGGGGGGACAGGGGGATGAAAAACTGTTTTTT,CSARPGGQGDEKLFF
13,few,TRBV19,TRBJ2-5,-,TGTGCCAGTACGTCCGACGGGCGGGAGACCCAGTACTTC,CASTSDGRETQYF
14,few,TRBV5-1,TRBJ2-3,-,TGCGCCAGCAGCTTGGCCTCTTTCACAGATACGCAGTATTTT,CASSLASFTDTQYF
15,many,TRBV5-8,TRBJ1-4,-,TGTGCCAGCAGAAGAACGATTTCAACTAATGAAAAACTGTTTTTT,CASRRTISTNEKLFF
12,-,TRBV7-9,TRBJ1-1,-,TGTGCCAGCAGCTTATATAACACTGAAGCTTTCTTT,CASSLYNTEAFF
14,few,TRBV20-1,TRBJ1-1,TRBD1,TGCAGTGCTAGAGCAGGGGGTCCGAACACTGAAGCTTTCTTT,CSARAGGPNTEAFF
16,-,TRBV7-9,TRBJ2-7,TRBD1,TGTGCCAGCAGCCCGGGACAGGTGGGTTGTTACTGCGAGCAGTACTTC,CASSPGQVGCYCEQYF
11,few,TRBV20-1,TRBJ1-2,TRBD1,TGCAGTACGAGGACAGGGGATGGCTACACCTTC,CSTRTGDGYTF
15,many,TRBV7-2,TRBJ2-5,-,TGTGCCAGCAGCTTAAATGGCGGACGGGTAGAGACCCAGTACTTC,CASSLNGGRVETQYF
13,many,TRBV11-2,TRBJ1-5,-,TGTGCCAGCAGCGTCCGACAGAATCAGCCCCAGCATTTT,CASSVRQNQPQHF
15,few,TRBV6-5,TRBJ1-4,-,TGTGCCAGCAGTAATTTAGGACGGGGGGTTGAAAAACTGTTTTTT,CASSNLGRGVEKLFF
14,many,TRBV12-3/TRBV12-4,TRBJ2-7,TRBD1,TGTGCCAGCAGTTTATGGTCGGGGACAGCCGAGCAGTACTTC,CASSLWSGTAEQYF
13,many,TRBV6-5,TRBJ2-7,-,TGTGCCAGCAGTTACGTAGGGGTCTACGAGCAGTACTTC,CASSYVGVYEQYF
14,-,TRBV29-1,TRBJ1-5,TRBD1,TGCAGCGTCCCTGGGACAGGACGAAATCAGCCCCAGCATTTT,CSVPGTGRNQPQHF
16,few,TRBV27,TRBJ1-1,-,TGTGCCAGCAGTTTTTCCAATACGTGGGAGGGCACTGAAGCTTTCTTT,CASSFSNTWEGTEAFF
14,many,TRBV10-3,TRBJ2-2,TRBD1,TGTGCCATCAGCCCGGGACAGGGAGCCGGGGAGCTGTTTTTT,CAISPGQGAGELFF
11,many,TRBV19,TRBJ1-3,-,TGTGCCAGTAGTATGGGGAACACCATATATTTT,CASSMGNTIYF
14,-,TRBV2,TRBJ1-2,-,TGTGCCAGCAGTGAACAATTGAGGGACAATGGCTACACCTTC,CASSEQLRDNGYTF
14,-,TRBV7-2,TRBJ2-1,-,TGTGCCAGCAGCAGTTGGACCTCCTACAATGAGCAGTTCTTC,CASSSWTSYNEQFF
15,-,TRBV7-4,TRBJ1-2,TRBD1,TGTGCCAGCAGGGCTCCGGGACAGGGGCTCTATGGCTACACCTTC,CASRAPGQGLYGYTF
15,few,TRBV15,TRBJ1-2,-,TGTGCCACCAGCAGAGATCGGGGAGAGGCCTATGGCTACACCTTC,CATSRDRGEAYGYTF
12,many,TRBV6-2/TRBV6-3,TRBJ1-4,-,TGTGCCAGCGGGGGAGGGTATGAAAAACTGTTTTTT,CASGGGYEKLFF
14,-,TRBV7-2,TRBJ1-2,TRBD1,TGTGCCAGCAGCTTACCGGACAGGGGGTATGGCTACACCTTC,CASSLPDRGYGYTF
13,-,TRBV20-1,TRBJ1-1,-,TGCAGTGCTAGAGATAGGAGGTACTCTGAAGCTTTCTTT,CSARDRRYSEAFF
16,few,TRBV6-7,TRBJ2-1,TRBD2,TGTGCCAGCAGTTACTCGGCGGGGGGCCCCTACAATGAGCAGTTCTTC,CASSYSAGGPYNEQFF
17,once,TRBV5-1,TRBJ2-5,TRBD1,TGCGCCAGCAGCCCTTGGTATTGGACAGGAGGAGGAGAGACCCGGTACTTC,CASSPWYWTGGGETRYF
18,many,TRBV7-6,TRBJ1-6,TRBD1,TGTGCCAGCAGCTTAGCTGGACAGGGGGCATCCTATAATTCACCCCTCCACTTT,CASSLAGQGASYNSPLHF
16,-,TRBV9,TRBJ1-1,TRBD1,TGTGCCAGCAGCACCGGGACAGGGGGGACGAACACTGAAGCTTTCTTT,CASSTGTGGTNTEAFF
16,-,TRBV5-1,TRBJ2-3,-,TGCGCCAGCAGCTTGGCCGAGTCCCCTTGGACAGATACGCAGTATTTT,CASSLAESPWTDTQYF
16,many,TRBV6-2/TRBV6-3,TRBJ1-6,-,TGTGCCAGCAGTCGAAGGCGAGGCACAGGTAATTCACCCCTCCACTTT,CASSRRRGTGNSPLHF
15,few,TRBV28,TRBJ1-5,TRBD1,TGTGCCAGCAGTAGACAGGGTAAAGGCAATCAGCCCCAGCATTTT,CASSRQGKGNQPQHF
15,-,TRBV6-5,TRBJ1-5,TRBD1,TGTGCCAGCAGTCCGCCGACAGGGGCGGGACAGCCCCAGCATTTT,CASSPPTGAGQPQHF
16,few,TRBV29-1,TRBJ2-7,TRBD2,TGCAGCGTGATCCCAGGACTAGCGGGGGCTCAGCGCGAGCAGTACTTC,CSVIPGLAGAQREQYF
13,once,TRBV7-6,TRBJ2-1,-,TGTGCCAGCAGCTTAGCGGGGGTCCATGAGCAGTTCTTC,CASSLAGVHEQFF
15,-,TRBV15,TRBJ1-1,TRBD1,TGTGCCACCATAAGACCGGGACAGCGGAACACTGAAGCTTTCTTT,CATIRPGQRNTEAFF
15,many,TRBV6-5,TRBJ2-2,-,TGTGCCAGCAGTTACTCGACAGGGAGGTCCGGGGAGCTGTTTTTT,CASSYSTGRSGELFF
15,-,TRBV25-1,TRBJ1-2,-,TGTGCCAGCAGTAAAACCGCGACAGGCTTCTATGGCTACACCTTC,CASSKTATGFYGYTF
16,many,TRBV4-3,TRBJ2-1,-,TGCGCCAGCAGCCAAGATCATGCGGGTTCATACAATGAGCAGTTCTTC,CASSQDHAGSYNEQFF
16,many,TRBV5-8,TRBJ2-3,TRBD2,TGTGCCAGCAGCCCACAGACTAGCTCTAGCACAGATACGCAGTATTTT,CASSPQTSSSTDTQYF
17,-,TRBV19,TRBJ1-4,TRBD1,TGTGCCAGTAGTATAGAGGGGACAGGCAGGCCTAATGAAAAACTGTTTTTT,CASSIEGTGRPNEKLFF
15,many,TRBV11-3,TRBJ2-1,TRBD1,TGTGCCAGCAGCTTACGACAGGGGGCGGGGAATGAGCAGTTCTTC,CASSLRQGAGNEQFF
16,many,TRBV6-4,TRBJ2-1,-,TGTGCCAGCAGTGAAGATCCGGGACCTACCTACAATGAGCAGTTCTTC,CASSEDPGPTYNEQFF
12,many,TRBV5-1,TRBJ1-2,-,TGCGCCAGCAGCTTGGGGGAGGCTGGCTACACCTTC,CASSLGEAGYTF
15,once,TRBV10-3,TRBJ1-1,-,TGTGCCAGCAGCCCCGGGACGGGCCAACCTGGTGAAGCTTTCTTT,CASSPGTGQPGEAFF
21,many,TRBV5-4,TRBJ2-5,TRBD2,TGTGCCAGCACCAACACTACCCATAGCGGGGGGGGATTCAAAAGTAAAGAGACCCAGTACTTC,CASTNTTHSGGGFKSKETQYF
13,once,TRBV7-6,TRBJ1-6,-,TGTGCCAGCGGCTTGGACGCCGAGTCACCCCTCCACTTT,CASGLDAESPLHF
14,-,TRBV12-3/TRBV12-4,TRBJ2-1,-,TGTGCCAGCAGTAGGTCCTCCTCCTACAGTGAGCAGCTCTTC,CASSRSSSYSEQLF
12,-,TRBV12-3/TRBV12-4,TRBJ1-6,-,TGTGCCAGCATACAGGGAGATCCACCCCTCCACTTT,CASIQGDPPLHF
16,-,TRBV5-8,TRBJ1-1,-,TGTGCCAGCAGCTTATCCGGGACTAGCGGGGTCACTGAAGCTTTCTTT,CASSLSGTSGVTEAFF
16,-,TRBV29-1,TRBJ1-1,TRBD1,TGCAGCGTTGAAGATGAAGCCGGGACAGGCGTGACTGAAGCTTTCTTT,CSVEDEAGTGVTEAFF
18,many,TRBV5-1,TRBJ2-5,-,TGCGCCAGCAGCTTGTCCGGTCCAGATTGGTGGGGACAAGAGACCCAGTACTTC,CASSLSGPDWWGQETQYF